The next 10 T cell receptor beta chains were all read from a single sample in a study of blood T cell repertoires in COVID-19. Assay: immunoSEQ multiplex PCR; the TCRdb copy retains only in-frame clones and omits some. The table has approximately 50,000 clones, 85% to 90% seen once. Sequencing was performed on peripheral blood. Receptors were obtained from a human donor in a cohort sampled during active COVID-19.

The chain has TRBV28 and TRBJ1-6; D is perhaps TRBD1 (6 bases). The V gene's germline CDR1 is MDHEN and CDR2 SYDVKM. Trimming removed 6 bases at V and 7 bases at J, with 22 bases between. This CDR3 is built from 17 residues. Here the CDR3 reads CASRNIRDKWKNSPLHF. Here the CDR3 DNA reads TGTGCCAGCAGGAATATCCGGGACAAGTGGAAGAATTCACCCCTCCACTTT. Full variable domain (outside the CDR3, taken from reference TRBV28 and TRBJ1-6): DVKVTQSSRYLVKRTGEKVFLECVQDMDHENMFWYRQDPGLGLRLIYFSYDVKMKEKGDIPEGYSVSREKKERFSLILESASTNQTSMYLCASRNIRDKWKNSPLHFGNGTRLTVT.

The chain links TRBV28 to TRBJ2-1; weak D call: TRBD1 (6 bases). The CDR3 runs to 13 residues. The V end was cut by 5 bases, the J end by 5 bases, with 10 bases between. From germline, CDR1 is MDHEN and CDR2 SYDVKM. The CDR3 nucleotides are TGTGCCAGCAGTCCCCCAGGGGACAATGAGCAGTTCTTC. As protein: CASSPPGDNEQFF.

This sequence joins TRBV3-1 (or the pseudogene TRBV3-2) and TRBJ2-5, with D perhaps matching TRBD2 (5 bases). V lost 4 bases to trimming and J lost 3 bases, with 9 bases between them. The germline CDR1 and CDR2 sequences are LGHDT and YNNKEL (reference sequence). This CDR3 has 13 residues. The CDR3 DNA reads as TGTGCCAGCAGCCCGGACTTAAAAGAGACCCAGTACTTC. It specifies CASSPDLKETQYF.

This clone has a single count. CDR3 bases: TGTGCCAGCAGTTACTCCCTAGACCGGAACACCGGGGAGCTGTTTTTT. This encodes CASSYSLDRNTGELFF. J is TRBJ2-2 and V is TRBV6-5; D not certain. The CDR3 has 16 amino acids. Germline V CDR1 and CDR2: MNHEY, SVGAGI. Deletions cut 0 bases from V and 1 base from J, with 9 bases between.

V gene TRBV10-3 combines with J gene TRBJ1-3, with D tentatively TRBD1 (6 bases). The length of the CDR3 is 14 residues. CDR1 is ENHRY, CDR2 SYGVKD, per germline. The V gene lost 10 bases and the J gene lost 2 bases, with 15 bases spanning the gap. As DNA, the CDR3 is TGTGCCACCAAAGTGGACAGAACTGGAAACACCATATATTTT. It translates to CATKVDRTGNTIYF.

A few counts support this clone. The gene calls are TRBV9 and TRBJ1-5, with 7 bases identical to TRBD1. V lost 3 bases to trimming and J lost 2 bases; unmatched junction nucleotides: 8. This CDR3 has 16 residues. Germline loops: CDR1 SGDLS, CDR2 YYNGEE. The CDR3 region is CASSATDRVGNQPQHF. CDR3 bases: TGTGCCAGCAGCGCAACCGACAGGGTCGGCAATCAGCCCCAGCATTTT.

The CDR3 coding sequence is TGTGCCAGCAGCCCGGGACTAGCGAACTACAATGAGCAGTTCTTC. It encodes CASSPGLANYNEQFF. The V gene is TRBV7-3, the J gene TRBJ2-1; TRBD2 matches at 10 bases. With 5 bases clipped from V and 3 bases from J, the junction kept 4 bases outside the gene matches. Germline V gene sequence: CDR1 SGHTA, CDR2 FQGTGA. The length of the CDR3 is 15 residues.

This clone was seen only once. The rearrangement joins TRBV9 to TRBJ2-1; TRBD2 matches 7 bases. CDR3 size: 17 residues. From germline, CDR1 is SGDLS and CDR2 YYNGEE. V dropped 1 base and J dropped 0; count of bases not matched to a gene: 7. CDR3 coding DNA: TGTGCCAGCAGCGTACTTGGCGGGGGTATCTCCTACAATGAGCAGTTCTTC. Protein sequence: CASSVLGGGISYNEQFF.

The V gene is TRBV18, the J gene TRBJ2-7, with 7 positions matching TRBD2. V dropped 2 bases and J dropped 0; count of bases not matched to a gene: 4. Germline V lookup: CDR1 KGHSH, CDR2 LQKENI. This CDR3 region has 15 residues. CDR3 protein: CASSPREGNSYEQYF. CDR3 DNA sequence: TGTGCCAGCTCACCAAGGGAGGGGAACTCCTACGAGCAGTACTTC.

This rearrangement joins TRBV15 to TRBJ2-2; tentative D call: TRBD1 (6 bases). This CDR3 region has 15 residues. CDR1 LNHNV and CDR2 YYDKDF come from the germline V gene (reference sequence). Trimming removed 1 base from V and 7 bases from J, with 13 bases in between. The CDR3 is CATSRGSGASGELFF. CDR3 bases: TGTGCCACCAGCAGAGGTTCAGGGGCTAGCGGGGAGCTGTTTTTT.